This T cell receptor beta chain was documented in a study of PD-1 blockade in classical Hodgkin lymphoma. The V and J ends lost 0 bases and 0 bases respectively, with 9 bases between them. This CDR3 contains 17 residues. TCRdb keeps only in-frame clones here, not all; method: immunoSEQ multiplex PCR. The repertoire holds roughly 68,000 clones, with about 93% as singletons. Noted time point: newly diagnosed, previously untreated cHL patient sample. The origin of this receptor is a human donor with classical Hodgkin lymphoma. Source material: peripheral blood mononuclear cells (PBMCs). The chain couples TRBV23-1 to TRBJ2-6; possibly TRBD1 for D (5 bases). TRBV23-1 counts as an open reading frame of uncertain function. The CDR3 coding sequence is TGCGCCAGCAGTCAATCGTGCAGGGTCTCTGGGGCCAACGTCCTGACTTTC. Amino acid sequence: CASSQSCRVSGANVLTF.